The clone carrying this T cell receptor (beta chain) was seen a handful of times. TCRdb ran MiXCR on the RT-PCR reads and lists one entry per CDR3 protein. The repertoire has about 200,000 distinct CDR3 sequences, 38% of them found once; the top ten carry roughly 11%. These data belong to a study of patients and donors after allogeneic stem cell transplantation. Trimming took off 2 bases at V and 2 bases at J, with 14 bases between the two ends. Germline lookup yields CDR1 SGHKS and CDR2 YYEKEE (reference sequence). This CDR3 spans 17 amino acids. The sequence was obtained from a human donor who was either an allogeneic HSCT recipient or a stem cell or donor lymphocyte infusion donor (not recorded which). It is not recorded whose cells these are; they may come from a transplant donor. Sequencing was performed on blood, either unsorted or a sorted T cell fraction (not recorded which). The gene calls are TRBV5-5 and TRBJ2-6, with TRBD2 as a possible D gene (5 bases). The CDR3 spells CASSFLRGGPGANVLTF. The CDR3 coding sequence is TGTGCCAGCAGCTTTCTTAGAGGAGGCCCTGGGGCCAACGTCCTGACTTTC.